This T cell receptor (beta chain) was recovered during a study of spatial heterogeneity in lung cancer. Regarding the study as a whole: Mutation counts in tumors were tracked by counts of expanded intratumoral alpha and beta TCRs.

The time point is: sample taken at primary tumor resection. By share, this clonotype counts as medium-sized. Antigen unknown. This beta chain is off target for a library built for alpha chains, so its abundance means little. One entry per CDR3 protein results from TCRdb running MiXCR on the 5' RACE reads. Of roughly 17,000 distinct CDR3 sequences listed, more than 9% are singletons. The CDR3 runs to 17 residues. Germline CDR1 and CDR2: KGHDR and SFDVKD. V dropped 0 bases and J dropped 4 bases, with 16 bases sitting between them. The specimen comprised lung tumor tissue, sampled at surgery. This clonotype was sampled from a female donor with early-stage non-small cell lung cancer. The chain carries TRBV24-1 and TRBJ2-3; D may be TRBD2 (6 bases). The CDR3 protein is CATSDLGDRTSPDTQYF. DNA of the CDR3: TGTGCCACCAGTGATTTGGGGGACCGTACTAGCCCAGATACGCAGTATTTT.